Presented here are 22 T cell receptor beta chains from one specimen sequenced in a study of T cell clusters in autoimmune cytopenias. Each sample's input was roughly 230 ng genomic DNA, 40,000 or so genome equivalents. One tube held mixed TRB-A and TRB-B primer pools for touch-down PCR. TCRdb derives one entry per CDR3 protein from the multiplex PCR reads, leaving out DNA. This sample's table reports some 7,700 distinct CDR3 sequences. Sequenced material: peripheral blood. These receptors all stem from a human donor with an autoimmune cytopenia or autoimmune hepatitis (not recorded which).

This clonotype shows up as medium-sized by frequency. The chain carries TRBV5-5 and TRBJ1-2; there is no DNA to check the TCRdb D call of TRBD1. The CDR3 extends over 12 amino acids. CDR1 is SGHKS, CDR2 YYEKEE, per germline (reference sequence). This chain's CDR3 is CASSLTGNGYTF.

In terms of frequency, this clonotype is medium-sized. V is TRBV12-3 or TRBV12-4 and J is TRBJ1-1; as DNA is missing, the TRBD1 call by TCRdb cannot be tested. The CDR3 is made up of 13 amino acids. The CDR3 is CASGGGTNTEAFF.

The rearrangement links TRBV6-2 or TRBV6-3 to TRBJ1-5. Germline-derived CDR1 and CDR2 are MNHEY and SVGEGT. The CDR3 consists of 17 residues. CDR3 region: CASSYSIGGVTRQPQHF.

Measured by frequency, this clonotype is medium-sized. The gene calls are TRBV6-6 and TRBJ1-6. The length of the CDR3 is 18 residues. Looked up from germline, CDR1 is MNHNY and CDR2 is SVGAGI (reference sequence). The CDR3 protein is CASSYSLQYSSYNSPLHF.

This chain links TRBV7-9 with TRBJ1-1. CDR3 size: 12 residues. Germline CDR1 reads SEHNR; CDR2 reads FQNEAQ (reference sequence). The CDR3 is CASSLRRTEAFF.

The chain is built from TRBV18 and TRBJ2-3. This CDR3 spans 13 amino acids. CDR1 KGHSH and CDR2 LQKENI come from the germline V gene. The CDR3: CASSPPGLDTQYF.

This rearrangement joins TRBV19 to TRBJ1-5. The CDR3 contains 15 residues. Germline V gene lookup returns CDR1 LNHDA and CDR2 SQIVND (reference sequence). This CDR3 is CASSITPYSNQPQHF.

The chain has TRBV12-3 or TRBV12-4 and TRBJ1-3; no DNA is available, so the TRBD1 call from TCRdb remains unchecked. This CDR3 contains 15 residues. This CDR3 is CASRPTGGAGNTIYF.

The chain recombines TRBV20-1 with TRBJ1-5. This CDR3 has 13 residues. CDR1 and CDR2 from the germline V gene are DFQATT and SNEGSKA (reference sequence). The CDR3 region is CSARVSGNQPQHF.

V is TRBV6-5 and J is TRBJ2-3; with no DNA, the TCRdb D assignment of TRBD2 cannot be verified. Germline V gives CDR1 MNHEY, CDR2 SVGAGI. This CDR3 spans 18 amino acids. The CDR3 here is CASSYSASGGTSTDTQYF.

The chain uses TRBV10-3 and TRBJ2-3; TCRdb selects TRBD1, and the lack of DNA leaves this call unchecked. The CDR3 sequence is 15 residues long. CDR1 ENHRY and CDR2 SYGVKD come from the germline V gene. The CDR3 loop is CAISDRVGSTDTQYF.

The genes are TRBV20-1 and TRBJ2-3. Germline CDR1 is DFQATT and CDR2 is SNEGSKA (reference sequence). This CDR3 contains 11 residues. This CDR3 reads CSSRWGDTQYF.

In terms of frequency, this clonotype is medium-sized. The chain carries TRBV6-5 and TRBJ2-1; TCRdb lists TRBD1, though no DNA is available to test this call. This CDR3 spans 14 amino acids. Germline loops: CDR1 MNHEY, CDR2 SVGAGI. CDR3 region: CASSYSTGTDEQFF.

Judged by frequency, this clonotype is medium-sized. The chain joins TRBV27 to TRBJ1-5. Germline-derived CDR1 and CDR2 are MNHEY and SMNVEV (reference sequence). This CDR3 is 15 amino acids long. The CDR3 here is CASSLSRTVGTPQHF.

According to its frequency, this clonotype is medium-sized. This chain connects TRBV19 to TRBJ2-2. Germline V gives CDR1 LNHDA, CDR2 SQIVND (reference sequence). The CDR3 is made up of 14 amino acids. The CDR3 protein is CASKSVTNTGELFF.

This clonotype is classed as medium-sized (0.01 to 0.1%) by frequency. The V and J genes are TRBV15 and TRBJ2-6. Per germline, CDR1 LNHNV and CDR2 YYDKDF (reference sequence). This CDR3 has 15 residues. The CDR3 spells CATSRFSGGANVLTF.

This clonotype is labeled medium-sized based on frequency. The chain employs TRBV6-2 or TRBV6-3 and TRBJ1-2. The CDR3 totals 14 residues. CDR1 is MNHEY, CDR2 SVGEGT, per germline. The CDR3 loop is CASRTLQGIYGYTF.

By frequency, this clonotype is medium-sized. V is TRBV27 and J is TRBJ2-7; TCRdb's assignment of TRBD1 cannot be checked, as there is no DNA. This CDR3 is built from 15 residues. Germline assignment: CDR1 MNHEY and CDR2 SMNVEV (reference sequence). The CDR3 here is CASSLGWTGSYEQYF.

This clonotype is medium-sized by frequency. V and J are TRBV12-3 or TRBV12-4 and TRBJ1-1. CDR3 length: 13 amino acids. CDR3 in amino acids: CASSLKANTEAFF.

V gene TRBV6-2 or TRBV6-3 combines with J gene TRBJ1-1; without DNA, the TCRdb call of TRBD1 cannot be checked. From germline, CDR1 is MNHEY and CDR2 SVGEGT. CDR3 length equals 14 residues. The CDR3 is CASSHLQGNTEAFF.

This rearrangement joins TRBV6-1 to TRBJ1-6; the D gene TCRdb calls, TRBD1, cannot be checked with no DNA. This CDR3 contains 13 residues. Germline CDR1 and CDR2: MNHNS and SASEGT. CDR3 sequence reads: CATSVGSGSPLHF.

Frequency places this clonotype as medium-sized. This chain connects TRBV15 to TRBJ2-6. CDR1 is LNHNV and CDR2 is YYDKDF in the germline V gene (reference sequence). The CDR3 consists of 15 residues. The CDR3 is CATSRVTYGANVLTF.